The clone carrying this T cell receptor beta chain was seen just once. This record belongs to a study of vaccination and CD4 T cells after COVID-19. Looked up from germline, CDR1 is DFQATT and CDR2 is SNEGSKA (reference sequence). V trimming: 4 bases; J trimming: 4 bases; junction bases outside the gene matches: 3. The CDR3 is made up of 14 amino acids. TCRdb used MiXCR to reprocess the PCR reads, holding one entry per CDR3 protein. The repertoire consists of about 19,000 distinct CDR3 sequences, with less than 80% occurring once and the leading ten covering over 1%. The sequencing used CD4+ T cells from blood, collected before SARS-CoV-2 vaccination. The receptor comes from a human donor who had recovered from COVID-19. This chain uses TRBV20-1 with TRBJ2-7, with 14 bases matching TRBD2. The DNA of the CDR3 is TGCAGTGCTACGGGACTAGCGGGAGAATACGAGCAGTACTTC. It yields the protein CSATGLAGEYEQYF.